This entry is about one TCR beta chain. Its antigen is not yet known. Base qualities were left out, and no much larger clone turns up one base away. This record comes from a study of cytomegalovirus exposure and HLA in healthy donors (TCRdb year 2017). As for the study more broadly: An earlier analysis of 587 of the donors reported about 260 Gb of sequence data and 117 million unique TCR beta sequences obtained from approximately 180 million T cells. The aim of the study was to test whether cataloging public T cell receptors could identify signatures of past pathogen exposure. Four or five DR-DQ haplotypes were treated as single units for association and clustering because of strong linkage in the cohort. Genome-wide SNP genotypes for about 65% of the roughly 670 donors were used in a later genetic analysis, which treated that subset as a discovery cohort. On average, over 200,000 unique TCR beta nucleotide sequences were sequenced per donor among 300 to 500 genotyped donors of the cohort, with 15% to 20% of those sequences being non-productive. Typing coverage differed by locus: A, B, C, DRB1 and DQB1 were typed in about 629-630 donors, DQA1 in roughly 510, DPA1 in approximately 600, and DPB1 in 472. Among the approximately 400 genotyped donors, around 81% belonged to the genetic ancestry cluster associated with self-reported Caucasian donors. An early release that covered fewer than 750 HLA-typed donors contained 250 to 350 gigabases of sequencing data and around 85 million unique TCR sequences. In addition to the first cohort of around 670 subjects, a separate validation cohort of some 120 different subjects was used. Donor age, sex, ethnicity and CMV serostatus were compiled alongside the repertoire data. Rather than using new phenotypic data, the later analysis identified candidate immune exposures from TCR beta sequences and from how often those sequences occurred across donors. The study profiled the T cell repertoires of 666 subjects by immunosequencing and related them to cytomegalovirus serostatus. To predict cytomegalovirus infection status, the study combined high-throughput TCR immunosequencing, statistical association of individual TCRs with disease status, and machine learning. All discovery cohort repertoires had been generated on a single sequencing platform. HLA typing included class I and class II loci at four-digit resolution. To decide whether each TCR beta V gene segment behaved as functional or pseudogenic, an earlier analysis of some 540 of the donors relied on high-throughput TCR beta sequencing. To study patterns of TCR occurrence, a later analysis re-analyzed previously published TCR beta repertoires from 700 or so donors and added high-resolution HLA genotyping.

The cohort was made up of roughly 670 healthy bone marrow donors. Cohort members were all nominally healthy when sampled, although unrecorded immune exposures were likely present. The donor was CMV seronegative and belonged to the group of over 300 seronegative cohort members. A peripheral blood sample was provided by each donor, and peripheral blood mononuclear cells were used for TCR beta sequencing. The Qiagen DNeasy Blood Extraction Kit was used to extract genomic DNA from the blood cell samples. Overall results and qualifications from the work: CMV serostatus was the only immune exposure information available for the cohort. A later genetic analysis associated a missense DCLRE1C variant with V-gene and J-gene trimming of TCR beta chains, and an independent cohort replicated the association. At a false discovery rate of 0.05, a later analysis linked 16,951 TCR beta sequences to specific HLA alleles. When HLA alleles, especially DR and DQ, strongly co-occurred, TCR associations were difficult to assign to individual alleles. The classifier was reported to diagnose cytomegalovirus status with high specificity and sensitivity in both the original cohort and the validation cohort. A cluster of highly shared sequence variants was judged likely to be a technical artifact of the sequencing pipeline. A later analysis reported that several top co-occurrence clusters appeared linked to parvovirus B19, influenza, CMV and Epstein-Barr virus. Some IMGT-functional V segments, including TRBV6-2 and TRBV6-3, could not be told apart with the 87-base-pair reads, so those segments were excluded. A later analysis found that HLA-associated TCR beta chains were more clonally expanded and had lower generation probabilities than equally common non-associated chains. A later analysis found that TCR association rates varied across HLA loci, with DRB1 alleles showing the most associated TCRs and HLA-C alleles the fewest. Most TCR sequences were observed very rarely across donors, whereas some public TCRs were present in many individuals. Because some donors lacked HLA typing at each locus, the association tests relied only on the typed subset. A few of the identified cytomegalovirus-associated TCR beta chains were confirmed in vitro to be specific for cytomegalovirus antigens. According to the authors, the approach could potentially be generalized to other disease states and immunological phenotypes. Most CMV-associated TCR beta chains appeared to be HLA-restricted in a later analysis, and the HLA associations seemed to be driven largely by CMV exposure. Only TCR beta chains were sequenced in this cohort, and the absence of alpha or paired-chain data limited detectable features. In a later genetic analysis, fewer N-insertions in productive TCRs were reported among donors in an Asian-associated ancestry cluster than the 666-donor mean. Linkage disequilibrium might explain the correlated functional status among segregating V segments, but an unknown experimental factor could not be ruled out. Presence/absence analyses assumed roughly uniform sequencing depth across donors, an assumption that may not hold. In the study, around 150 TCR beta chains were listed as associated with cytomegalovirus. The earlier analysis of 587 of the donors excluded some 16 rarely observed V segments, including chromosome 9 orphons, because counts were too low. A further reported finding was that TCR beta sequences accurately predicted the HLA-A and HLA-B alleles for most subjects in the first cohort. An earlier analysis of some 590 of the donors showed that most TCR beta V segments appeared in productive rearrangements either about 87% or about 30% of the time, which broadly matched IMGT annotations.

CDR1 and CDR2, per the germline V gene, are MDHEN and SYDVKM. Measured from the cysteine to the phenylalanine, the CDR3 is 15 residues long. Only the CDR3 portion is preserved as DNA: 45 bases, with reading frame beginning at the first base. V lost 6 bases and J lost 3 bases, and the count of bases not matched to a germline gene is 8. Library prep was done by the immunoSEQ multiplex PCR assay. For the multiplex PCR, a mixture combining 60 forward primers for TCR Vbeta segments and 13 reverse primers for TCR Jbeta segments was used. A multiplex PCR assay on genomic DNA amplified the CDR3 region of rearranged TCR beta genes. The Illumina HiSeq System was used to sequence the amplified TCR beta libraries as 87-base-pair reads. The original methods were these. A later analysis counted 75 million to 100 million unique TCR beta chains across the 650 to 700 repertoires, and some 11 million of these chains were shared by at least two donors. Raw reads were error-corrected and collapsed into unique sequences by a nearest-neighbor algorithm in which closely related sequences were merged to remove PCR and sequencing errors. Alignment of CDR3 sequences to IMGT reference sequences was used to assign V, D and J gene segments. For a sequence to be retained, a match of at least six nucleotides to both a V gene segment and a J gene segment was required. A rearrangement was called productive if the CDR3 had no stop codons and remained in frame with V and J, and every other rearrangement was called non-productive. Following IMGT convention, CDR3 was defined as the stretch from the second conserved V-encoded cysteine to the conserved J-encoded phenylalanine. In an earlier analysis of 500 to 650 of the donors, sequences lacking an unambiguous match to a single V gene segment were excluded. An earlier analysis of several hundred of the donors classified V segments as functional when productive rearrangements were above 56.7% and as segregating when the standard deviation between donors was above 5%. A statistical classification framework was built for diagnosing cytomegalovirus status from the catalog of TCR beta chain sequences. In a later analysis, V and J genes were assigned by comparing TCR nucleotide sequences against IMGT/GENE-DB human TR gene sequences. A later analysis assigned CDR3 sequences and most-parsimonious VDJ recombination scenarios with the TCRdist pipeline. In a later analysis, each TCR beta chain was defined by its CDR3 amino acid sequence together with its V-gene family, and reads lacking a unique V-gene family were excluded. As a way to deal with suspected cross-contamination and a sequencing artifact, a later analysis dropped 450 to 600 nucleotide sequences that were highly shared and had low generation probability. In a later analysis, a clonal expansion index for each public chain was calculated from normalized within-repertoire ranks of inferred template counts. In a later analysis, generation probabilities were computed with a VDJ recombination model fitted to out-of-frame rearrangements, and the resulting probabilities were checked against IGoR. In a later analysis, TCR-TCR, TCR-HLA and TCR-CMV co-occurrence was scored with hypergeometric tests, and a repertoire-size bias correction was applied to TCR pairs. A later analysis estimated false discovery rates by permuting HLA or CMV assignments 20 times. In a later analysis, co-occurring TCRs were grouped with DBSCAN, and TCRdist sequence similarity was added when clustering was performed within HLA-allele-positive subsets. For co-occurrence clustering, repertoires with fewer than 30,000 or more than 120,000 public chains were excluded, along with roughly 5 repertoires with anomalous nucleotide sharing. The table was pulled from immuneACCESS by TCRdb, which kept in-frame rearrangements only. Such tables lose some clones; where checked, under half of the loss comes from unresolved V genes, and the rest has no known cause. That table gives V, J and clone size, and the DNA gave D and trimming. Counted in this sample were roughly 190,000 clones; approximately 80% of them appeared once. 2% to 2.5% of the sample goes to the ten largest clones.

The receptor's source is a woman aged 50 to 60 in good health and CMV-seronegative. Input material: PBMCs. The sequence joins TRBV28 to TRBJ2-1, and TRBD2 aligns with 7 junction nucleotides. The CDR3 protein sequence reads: CASRIAGSLYNEQFF. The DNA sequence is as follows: TGTGCCAGCAGAATAGCGGGTAGCCTCTACAATGAGCAGTTCTTC.